A single sample gave rise to the 19 T cell receptor beta chains below, sequenced in a study of control samples from healthy donors and cancer patients. Assay used: immunoSEQ multiplex PCR; TCRdb lists only in-frame clones, some missing. The sample includes some 71,000 clones, 89% of them seen just once. Sequencing was done on a sample of PBMCs. Every receptor here comes from a man in his 60s with lung cancer.

V usage is TRBV11-3 and J usage is TRBJ2-7; a weak D match, TRBD2 (7 bases). The length of the CDR3 is 14 residues. V lost 5 bases, J lost 1 base, and 12 bases lay in between. The V gene's germline CDR1 is SGHNT and CDR2 YENEEA. In DNA form, the CDR3 reads TGTGCCAGCAGCAAAGGGGGGGCTTCCTACGAGCAGTACGTC. Translated: CASSKGGASYEQYV.

The V gene is TRBV7-3, the J gene TRBJ1-1; no clear D gene. Looked up from germline, CDR1 is SGHTA and CDR2 is FQGTGA. The CDR3 extends over 13 amino acids. V gave up 5 bases and J gave up 0 bases, with 7 bases separating them. The CDR3 reads CASSVNMNTEAFF. Written as DNA, the CDR3 is TGTGCCAGCAGCGTTAACATGAACACTGAAGCTTTCTTT. The whole variable domain, filled in from reference TRBV7-3 and TRBJ1-1, reads GAGVSQTPSNKVTEKGKYVELRCDPISGHTALYWYRQSLGQGPEFLIYFQGTGAADDSGLPNDRFFAVRPEGSVSTLKIQRTERGDSAVYLCASSVNMNTEAFFGQGTRLTVV.

V is TRBV2 and J is TRBJ2-2; tentative D call: TRBD2 (6 bases). V was cut by 2 bases and J by 4 bases, with 11 bases left in between. Germline-derived CDR1 and CDR2 are SNHLY and FYNNEI. The CDR3 has 15 amino acids. This CDR3 is CASSERRGSTGELFF. CDR3 in DNA: TGTGCCAGCAGTGAAAGGAGGGGATCCACCGGGGAGCTGTTTTTT.

The chain joins TRBV30 to TRBJ2-3; D gene uncertain. V lost 0 bases to trimming and J lost 6 bases, with 10 bases between them. Germline CDR1 and CDR2: GTSNPN and SVGIG (reference sequence). This CDR3 spans 13 amino acids. The CDR3 spells CAWSVIDGDTQYF. DNA for the CDR3: TGTGCCTGGAGTGTAATCGACGGGGATACGCAGTATTTT.

The chain carries TRBV10-2 and TRBJ2-5; D is perhaps TRBD2 (5 bases). Germline V lookup: CDR1 WSHSY, CDR2 SAAADI. This CDR3 is 14 amino acids long. V dropped 8 bases and J dropped 0 bases, with 13 bases sitting between them. For the CDR3, the DNA is TGCGCCAGCCGGGGTGCCCAACACCAAGAGACCCAGTACTTC. It encodes CASRGAQHQETQYF.

This clone was picked up a small number of times. This same CDR3 is encoded by further DNA sequences in the sample. This chain connects TRBV6-1 to TRBJ1-2, with 7 positions matching TRBD1. CDR3 size: 14 residues. Germline trimming cut 1 base from V and 5 bases from J; bases unmatched to any gene: 4. Germline values: CDR1 MNHNS, CDR2 SASEGT. The CDR3 protein is CASSEGTGLYGYTF. In DNA form, the CDR3 reads TGTGCCAGCAGTGAAGGGACAGGATTATATGGCTACACCTTC.

The V call is TRBV7-3, the J call TRBJ1-2, with TRBD1 matching over 9 bases. The CDR3 sequence is 18 residues long. Germline loops: CDR1 SGHTA, CDR2 FQGTGA. J gave up 3 bases and V 2 bases, and 13 bases lay outside the gene matches. DNA of the CDR3: TGTGCCAGCAGCTTACTGTCCTTCTACAGGGGGCGAGACTATGGCTACACCTTC. Encoded protein: CASSLLSFYRGRDYGYTF.

The chain joins TRBV30 to TRBJ1-1; D is perhaps TRBD1 (6 bases). Germline V gives CDR1 GTSNPN, CDR2 SVGIG (reference sequence). V gave up 2 bases and J gave up 2 bases, with 12 bases separating them. This CDR3 region has 14 residues. CDR3 sequence (DNA): TGTGCCTGGAGTTCCCAGGGGCGAAACACTGAAGCTTTCTTT. Residues: CAWSSQGRNTEAFF. Using reference TRBV30 and TRBJ1-1 for the parts outside the CDR3, the full variable domain is SQTIHQWPATLVQPVGSPLSLECTVEGTSNPNLYWYRQAAGRGLQLLFYSVGIGQISSEVPQNLSASRPQDRQFILSSKKLLLSDSGFYLCAWSSQGRNTEAFFGQGTRLTVV.

The rearrangement joins TRBV5-4 to TRBJ1-2; unclear D gene. Trimming cost V 1 base and J 7 bases, with 8 bases left between them. The CDR3 is 12 amino acids. Germline V gene sequence: CDR1 SGHNT, CDR2 YYREEE (reference sequence). The CDR3 sequence: CASSLPPFGYTF. The CDR3 DNA follows: TGTGCCAGCAGCTTGCCCCCCTTTGGCTACACCTTC. The complete variable domain, with remaining parts taken from reference TRBV5-4 and TRBJ1-2, reads ETGVTQSPTHLIKTRGQQVTLRCSSQSGHNTVSWYQQALGQGPQFIFQYYREEENGRGNFPPRFSGLQFPNYSSELNVNALELDDSALYLCASSLPPFGYTFGSGTRLTVV.

The V call is TRBV7-9, the J call TRBJ2-1; the match to TRBD1 covers 8 bases. Germline V gene lookup returns CDR1 SEHNR and CDR2 FQNEAQ (reference sequence). The ends lost 5 bases at V and 7 bases at J; junction bases unmatched: 10. There are 15 residues in the CDR3. The CDR3 DNA follows: TGTGCCAGCAGCCCCCCAGGGGGCCCGGGAAATGAGCAGTTCTTC. Its translation is CASSPPGGPGNEQFF.

The V and J genes are TRBV10-3 and TRBJ1-1; TRBD1 matches 7 bases. CDR1 is ENHRY, CDR2 SYGVKD, per germline. The CDR3 totals 14 residues. With 3 bases clipped from V and 4 bases from J, the junction kept 5 bases outside the gene matches. CDR3 amino acids: CAISEEGGVTEAFF. The CDR3 DNA follows: TGTGCCATCAGTGAAGAAGGGGGCGTCACTGAAGCTTTCTTT.

J is TRBJ1-1 and V is TRBV3-1 (or the pseudogene TRBV3-2), with D possibly matching TRBD1 (5 bases). The CDR3 spans 14 residues. CDR1 and CDR2 (germline): LGHDT, YNNKEL (reference sequence). Trimming cost V 5 bases and J 4 bases, with 14 bases left between them. CDR3 DNA: TGTGCCAGCAGCGAAGGTCAGGGAAGCACTGAAGCTTTCTTT. Encoded protein: CASSEGQGSTEAFF.

The chain employs TRBV5-1 and TRBJ2-7, with D maybe TRBD1 (6 bases). The CDR3 has 14 amino acids. Germline CDR1 SGHRS, CDR2 YFSETQ. CDR3 coding DNA: TGCGCCAGCAGTTTGGGGGCGGTATGGGACGAGCAGTACGTC. Amino acid sequence: CASSLGAVWDEQYV.

The rearrangement links TRBV5-6 to TRBJ1-2, with D maybe TRBD1 (5 bases). The V gene lost 3 bases and the J gene lost 2 bases, with 11 bases spanning the gap. Germline CDR1 is SGHDT and CDR2 is YYEEEE. The CDR3 runs 14 residues. CDR3 coding DNA: TGTGCCAGCAGCTCAGGGACGAGGAACTATGGCTACACCTTC. Its protein is CASSSGTRNYGYTF.

V is TRBV6-5 and J is TRBJ1-1; D is unclear. The V gene lost 6 bases and the J gene lost 4 bases, with 9 bases spanning the gap. The CDR3 runs to 12 residues. Germline V gene data show CDR1 as MNHEY and CDR2 as SVGAGI. CDR3 in amino acids: CASSTGFTEAFF. DNA of the CDR3: TGTGCCAGCAGCACGGGGTTCACTGAAGCTTTCTTT.

The chain carries TRBV5-1 and TRBJ2-7; 10 bases are shared with TRBD1. The length of the CDR3 is 14 residues. After removal of 0 bases from V and 6 bases from J, the junction contained 3 bases not matched to a gene. Germline CDR1 and CDR2: SGHRS and YFSETQ. CDR3 residues: CASSLGDRGGEQYV. The CDR3 bases are TGCGCCAGCAGCTTGGGGGACAGGGGAGGCGAGCAGTACGTC.

The chain uses TRBV28 and TRBJ1-6; 9 bases align to TRBD1. J gave up 6 bases and V 6 bases, and 3 bases lay outside the gene matches. Germline V lookup: CDR1 MDHEN, CDR2 SYDVKM. This CDR3 spans 14 amino acids. Written as DNA, the CDR3 is TGTGCCAGCAGACAGGGGGCACCTAATTCACCCCTCCACTTT. This sequence encodes CASRQGAPNSPLHF.

J is TRBJ2-7 and V is TRBV27, with 9 bases matching TRBD1. Trimming took 4 bases from V and 3 from J; bases not matched to a gene: 4. CDR3 length: 14 residues. CDR1 and CDR2 from the germline V gene are MNHEY and SMNVEV (reference sequence). CDR3 nucleotides: TGTGCCAGCAGTTATACAGGGGGCAACTACGAGCAGTACTTC. Protein product: CASSYTGGNYEQYF.

The chain has TRBV6-6 and TRBJ2-7; 10 bases match TRBD1. This CDR3 comprises 15 residues. The trim removed 6 bases at V and 4 bases at J, leaving 9 bases unmatched. Germline V gene lookup returns CDR1 MNHNY and CDR2 SVGAGI (reference sequence). The CDR3 here is CASSRYRDRGYEQYF. The CDR3 DNA sequence: TGTGCCAGCAGCCGGTACCGGGACAGGGGTTACGAGCAGTACTTC.